The 16 T cell receptor beta chains listed next were all sequenced from one sample in a study of OX40 agonist ivuxolimab in advanced cancers. Libraries were prepared by immunoSEQ multiplex PCR; TCRdb keeps only in-frame clonotypes and omits some of them. The sample consists of approximately 82,000 clones, roughly 92% of them appearing once. The sequencing here drew on CD4+ or CD8+ T cells sorted from blood, taken in a trial of the OX40 agonist ivuxolimab. These receptor sequences come from an adult with an advanced solid tumor such as melanoma, head and neck, liver or kidney cancer.

The V call is TRBV2, the J call TRBJ1-4; D is ambiguous. V was trimmed by 7 bases and J by 3 bases, leaving 12 bases between them. The CDR3 loop spans 14 amino acids. Looked up from germline, CDR1 is SNHLY and CDR2 is FYNNEI. The CDR3 sequence: CASKPQRSNEKLFF. Written as DNA, the CDR3 is TGTGCCAGCAAGCCCCAGCGCTCTAATGAAAAACTGTTTTTT.

The chain links TRBV28 to TRBJ1-4; no firm D call. V lost 8 bases and J lost 9, with 19 bases in between. Germline CDR1 reads MDHEN; CDR2 reads SYDVKM. The CDR3 contains 14 residues. Here the CDR3 reads CASRFVLGRKKLFF. CDR3 sequence (DNA): TGTGCCAGCCGCTTCGTTTTAGGGAGGAAAAAACTGTTTTTT. Variable domain in full (rest from reference TRBV28 and TRBJ1-4): DVKVTQSSRYLVKRTGEKVFLECVQDMDHENMFWYRQDPGLGLRLIYFSYDVKMKEKGDIPEGYSVSREKKERFSLILESASTNQTSMYLCASRFVLGRKKLFFGSGTQLSVL.

V and J are TRBV30 and TRBJ1-1; no firm D call. The CDR3 has 12 residues. V was shortened by 0 bases and J by 7 bases, with 9 bases between the two germline ends. Germline V CDR1 and CDR2: GTSNPN, SVGIG (reference sequence). The CDR3 here is CAWSVSFGEAFF. The CDR3 DNA is TGTGCCTGGAGTGTCTCCTTCGGTGAAGCTTTCTTT.

The chain recombines TRBV21-1 with TRBJ2-7. TRBV21-1 constitutes a pseudogene. The CDR3 sequence is 13 residues long. CDR3 residues: CASRLCPPYEQCF. The CDR3 DNA reads as TGTGCCAGCAGACTTTGTCCTCCCTACGAGCAGTGCTTC.

The chain uses TRBV2 and TRBJ2-3, with D possibly TRBD1 on 6 matching bases. Germline CDR1 reads SNHLY; CDR2 reads FYNNEI. V lost 3 bases, J lost 2 bases, and 12 bases lay in between. CDR3 length equals 15 residues. CDR3 protein: CASSEMGAHTDTQYF. DNA of the CDR3: TGTGCCAGCAGTGAGATGGGGGCACACACAGATACGCAGTATTTT.

The chain carries TRBV30 and TRBJ2-7; D not certain. Trimming cost V 0 bases and J 6 bases, with 6 bases left between them. The germline gives CDR1 GTSNPN, CDR2 SVGIG (reference sequence). The CDR3 consists of 11 residues. The CDR3 DNA sequence: TGTGCCTGGAGTGTACGTTCCGAGCAGTACTTC. Encoded protein: CAWSVRSEQYF.

The chain recombines TRBV5-1 with TRBJ2-3; D is ambiguous. Germline V lookup: CDR1 SGHRS, CDR2 YFSETQ. Trimming cost V 0 bases and J 3 bases, with 11 bases left between them. The CDR3 covers 15 residues. CDR3 in DNA: TGCGCCAGCAGCTTGGATGGCTCCCTAACAGATACGCAGTATTTT. Translation: CASSLDGSLTDTQYF.

This chain links TRBV4-1 with TRBJ1-1, with D unresolved. CDR1 and CDR2 from the germline V gene are MGHRA and YSYEKL. V was shortened by 0 bases and J by 0 bases, with 17 bases between the two germline ends. CDR3 size: 18 residues. The CDR3 sequence is CASSQDRTREILNTEAFF. CDR3 sequence (DNA): TGCGCCAGCAGCCAAGATCGAACACGAGAGATATTGAACACTGAAGCTTTCTTT.

The J gene is TRBJ2-7, the V gene TRBV6-6; tentatively, D is TRBD2 (5 bases). This CDR3 contains 13 residues. The ends were cut back, 7 bases at V and 7 bases at J, with 17 bases in the middle. The germline CDR1 and CDR2 sequences are MNHNY and SVGAGI (reference sequence). The CDR3 DNA reads as TGTGCCAGCATTGCAGCCGTGTCGGGAGAGCAGTACTTC. Protein: CASIAAVSGEQYF.

The rearrangement joins TRBV30 to TRBJ1-3, with 7 bases aligning to TRBD1. With 5 bases clipped from V and 3 bases from J, the junction kept 7 bases outside the gene matches. The CDR3 covers 14 residues. Germline values: CDR1 GTSNPN, CDR2 SVGIG (reference sequence). The CDR3 coding sequence is TGTGCCTGGTCGGCCAGGGGGGGTGGAAACACCATATATTTT. Protein sequence: CAWSARGGGNTIYF.

This clone came up once. J is TRBJ1-5 and V is TRBV6-5; D ambiguous. CDR1 MNHEY and CDR2 SVGAGI come from the germline V gene. Trimming removed 0 bases from V and 0 bases from J, with 9 bases in between. This CDR3 comprises 16 residues. This CDR3 is CASSYSKWGSNQPQHF. The CDR3 coding sequence is TGTGCCAGCAGTTACTCGAAATGGGGTAGCAATCAGCCCCAGCATTTT.

The CDR3 loop is CASSYATGSEAFF. The CDR3 DNA reads TGTGCCAGCAGTTACGCCACAGGGTCCGAAGCTTTCTTT. V is TRBV6-6 and J is TRBJ1-1; perhaps TRBD1 as D (6 bases). V was shortened by 2 bases and J by 8 bases, with 12 bases between the two germline ends. The CDR3 extends over 13 amino acids. The germline gives CDR1 MNHNY, CDR2 SVGAGI (reference sequence).

The chain links TRBV7-2 to TRBJ2-5, with TRBD1 matching over 9 bases. The CDR3 runs to 15 residues. V gave up 1 base and J gave up 5 bases; unmatched junction bases: 5. Germline-derived CDR1 and CDR2 are SGHTA and FQGNSA. The CDR3 nucleotides read TGTGCCAGCAGCTTAGTACAGGGGGCGTGGGAGACCCAGTACTTC. It is translated as CASSLVQGAWETQYF. Supplemented by reference TRBV7-2 and TRBJ2-5, the full variable domain reads GAGVSQSPSNKVTEKGKDVELRCDPISGHTALYWYRQSLGQGLEFLIYFQGNSAPDKSGLPSDRFSAERTGGSVSTLTIQRTQQEDSAVYLCASSLVQGAWETQYFGPGTRLLVL.

The chain employs TRBV29-1 and TRBJ1-2, with D possibly matching TRBD1 (5 bases). In germline, CDR1 is SQVTM, CDR2 ANQGSEA. The CDR3 length is 13 residues. V was cut by 6 bases and J by 2 bases, with 13 bases left in between. The CDR3 DNA sequence: TGCAGCGTGGGGCTCCCCGGGAACTATGGCTACACCTTC. Amino acids: CSVGLPGNYGYTF.

This clone came up a few times. The CDR3 loop is CASTLGPDAATLNEQYF. CDR3 sequence (DNA): TGTGCCAGCACCCTCGGTCCGGACGCAGCGACCCTCAACGAGCAGTACTTC. The chain joins TRBV9 to TRBJ2-7, with D unclear. The V and J ends lost 6 bases and 5 bases respectively, with 27 bases between them. Germline CDR1 SGDLS, CDR2 YYNGEE. CDR3 size: 17 residues.

This clone has just one count. The V and J genes are TRBV6-6 and TRBJ2-7, with a tentative D call TRBD1 (7 bases). This CDR3 comprises 13 residues. V dropped 9 bases and J dropped 7 bases, with 19 bases sitting between them. CDR1 is MNHNY, CDR2 SVGAGI, per germline (reference sequence). For the CDR3, the DNA is TGTGCCAGTGACAGGGCCCAGGCGGGGGAGCAGTACTTC. This codes for CASDRAQAGEQYF.